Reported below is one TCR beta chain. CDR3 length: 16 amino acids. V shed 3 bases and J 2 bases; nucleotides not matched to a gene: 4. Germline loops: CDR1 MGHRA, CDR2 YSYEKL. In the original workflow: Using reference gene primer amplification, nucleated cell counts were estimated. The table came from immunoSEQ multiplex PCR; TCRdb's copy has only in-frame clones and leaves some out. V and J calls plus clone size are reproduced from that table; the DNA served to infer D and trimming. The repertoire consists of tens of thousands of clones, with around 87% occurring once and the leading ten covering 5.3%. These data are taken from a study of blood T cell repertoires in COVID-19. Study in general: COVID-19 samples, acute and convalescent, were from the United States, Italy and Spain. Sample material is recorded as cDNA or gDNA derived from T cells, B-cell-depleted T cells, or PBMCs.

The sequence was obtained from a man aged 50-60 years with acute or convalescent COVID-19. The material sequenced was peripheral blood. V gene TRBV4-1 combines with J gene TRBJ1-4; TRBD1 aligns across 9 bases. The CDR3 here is CASSQSDRGTNEKLFF. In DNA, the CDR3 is TGCGCCAGCAGCCAGTCCGACAGGGGGACTAATGAAAAACTGTTTTTT.